The 25 T cell receptor beta chains below come from one sample, sequenced in a study of neoadjuvant anti-PD-1 for oral cavity cancer. Sequencing was performed with immunoSEQ multiplex PCR; in TCRdb, only in-frame clones are kept and a portion is missing. In the table there are 75,000 to 100,000 clones, 84% of which are singletons. Source: PBMCs, taken before nivolumab (anti-PD-1) treatment. Every receptor here comes from a person aged 35 to 85 with oral cavity squamous cell carcinoma.

The chain recombines TRBV2 with TRBJ1-3; TRBD1 matches at 9 bases. The CDR3 totals 15 residues. V dropped 1 base and J dropped 2; count of bases not matched to a gene: 0. Germline values: CDR1 SNHLY, CDR2 FYNNEI. CDR3 sequence (DNA): TGTGCCAGCAGTGAAGGGACAGGGGCTGGAAACACCATATATTTT. This sequence encodes CASSEGTGAGNTIYF.

The rearrangement uses TRBV11-2 and TRBJ2-1; possibly TRBD1 for D (6 bases). Germline CDR1 SGHAT, CDR2 FQNNGV. The CDR3 is 16 amino acids. The V end was cut by 3 bases, the J end by 4 bases, with 16 bases between. This CDR3 is CASSFTKRTVYNEQFF. The CDR3 bases are TGTGCCAGCAGCTTCACGAAGCGGACAGTATACAATGAGCAGTTCTTC.

The J gene is TRBJ2-2, the V gene TRBV6-6; tentatively, D is TRBD1 (5 bases). The CDR3 contains 14 residues. Germline CDR1 and CDR2: MNHNY and SVGAGI (reference sequence). V gave up 0 bases and J gave up 4 bases, with 6 bases separating them. CDR3 in amino acids: CASSYSTGTGELFF. The CDR3 DNA is TGTGCCAGCAGTTACTCCACAGGCACCGGGGAGCTGTTTTTT.

V is TRBV14 and J is TRBJ1-1, with 7 bases identical to TRBD1. The CDR3 has 15 amino acids. V lost 2 bases to trimming and J lost 0 bases; unmatched junction nucleotides: 3. Germline V gene lookup returns CDR1 SGHDN and CDR2 FVKESK. CDR3 amino acids: CASSQKTGLNTEAFF. CDR3 nucleotide sequence: TGTGCCAGCAGCCAAAAGACAGGGTTGAACACTGAAGCTTTCTTT. Full variable domain (remainder filled in from reference TRBV14 and TRBJ1-1): EAGVTQFPSHSVIEKGQTVTLRCDPISGHDNLYWYRRVMGKEIKFLLHFVKESKQDESGMPNNRFLAERTGGTYSTLKVQPAELEDSGVYFCASSQKTGLNTEAFFGQGTRLTVV.

This clone was counted ten times or more. Other DNA sequences in the same sample also yield this CDR3. The chain carries TRBV11-2 and TRBJ2-7, with D unclear. This CDR3 has 13 amino acids. CDR1 and CDR2 from the germline V gene are SGHAT and FQNNGV. V dropped 0 bases and J dropped 2 bases, with 5 bases sitting between them. Written as DNA, the CDR3 is TGTGCCAGCAGCTTAGATCCCCCCTACGAGCAGTACTTC. It encodes CASSLDPPYEQYF.

This rearrangement joins TRBV28 to TRBJ1-5; D may be TRBD1 (6 bases). The CDR3 totals 13 residues. Germline CDR1 MDHEN, CDR2 SYDVKM. The V end lost 11 bases, the J end lost 7 bases, and 18 bases lay between the germline ends. CDR3 in amino acids: CAPRGASPQPQHF. DNA of the CDR3: TGTGCCCCCAGGGGCGCTTCCCCACAGCCCCAGCATTTT.

The J gene is TRBJ2-1, the V gene TRBV7-9, with 7 bases that match TRBD1. This CDR3 is 16 amino acids long. J gave up 2 bases and V 2 bases, and 6 bases lay outside the gene matches. Germline values: CDR1 SEHNR, CDR2 FQNEAQ (reference sequence). CDR3 loop: CASSLIPGQAYNEQFF. CDR3 sequence (DNA): TGTGCCAGCAGCTTAATCCCTGGACAGGCCTACAATGAGCAGTTCTTC.

The chain is built from TRBV14 and TRBJ1-2, with 7 bases matching TRBD1. Germline-derived CDR1 and CDR2 are SGHDN and FVKESK. V lost 1 base to trimming and J lost 8 bases; unmatched junction nucleotides: 7. The CDR3 contains 14 residues. Written as DNA, the CDR3 is TGTGCCAGCAGCCAAGGCCAGGGGGACGACGGCTACACCTTC. Residues: CASSQGQGDDGYTF.

This clone was detected only once. The chain's CDR3 is CASKPGQSAGELFF. DNA for the CDR3: TGTGCCAGCAAGCCGGGACAGAGCGCCGGGGAGCTGTTTTTT. The rearrangement joins TRBV2 to TRBJ2-2; TRBD1 matches at 7 bases. This CDR3 contains 14 residues. Germline CDR1 SNHLY, CDR2 FYNNEI. The J segment lost 6 bases and the V segment lost 7 bases, leaving 8 bases of the junction unmatched.

This chain uses TRBV5-4 with TRBJ2-5; tentatively, D is TRBD2 (6 bases). The V end lost 1 base, the J end lost 5 bases, and 9 bases lay between the germline ends. Germline lookup yields CDR1 SGHNT and CDR2 YYREEE (reference sequence). The CDR3 contains 13 residues. CDR3 protein: CASSLRAGETQYF. The CDR3 nucleotides are TGTGCCAGCAGCTTGCGAGCGGGTGAGACCCAGTACTTC.

The chain recombines TRBV6-5 with TRBJ2-3; 10 bases are shared with TRBD2. This CDR3 is built from 15 residues. Germline CDR1 and CDR2: MNHEY and SVGAGI. V trimming: 7 bases; J trimming: 0 bases; junction bases outside the gene matches: 4. In nucleotides, the CDR3 is TGTGCCAGCAAGGAGCGGGGGGGGAGCACAGATACGCAGTATTTT. This gives the protein CASKERGGSTDTQYF.

This chain joins TRBV2 and TRBJ2-2; D gene unclear. Germline CDR1 and CDR2: SNHLY and FYNNEI. The CDR3 runs 14 residues. Deletions cut 1 base from V and 1 base from J, with 4 bases between. The CDR3 nucleotides read TGTGCCAGCAGTGAAGTTCAGAACACCGGGGAGCTGTTTTTT. As protein: CASSEVQNTGELFF.

The chain employs TRBV30 and TRBJ1-1; no clear D gene. Trimming removed 1 base at V and 2 bases at J, with 23 bases between. The CDR3 consists of 18 residues. CDR1 is GTSNPN and CDR2 is SVGIG in the germline V gene (reference sequence). The CDR3 bases are TGTGCCTGGAGTGGCGGAGCGGCGACCACGCGGTTCAACACTGAAGCTTTCTTT. This codes for CAWSGGAATTRFNTEAFF.

The rearrangement links TRBV7-8 to TRBJ1-1, with 8 nucleotides matching TRBD1. The CDR3 is 15 residues long. Germline CDR1 reads SGHVS; CDR2 reads FQNEAQ. J gave up 3 bases and V 5 bases, and 8 bases lay outside the gene matches. The CDR3 DNA reads TGTGCCAGCAGCCGGACAGGGTTGATGGACACTGAAGCTTTCTTT. This gives the protein CASSRTGLMDTEAFF.

The V call is TRBV5-1, the J call TRBJ1-1; D ambiguous. V was trimmed by 0 bases and J by 9 bases, leaving 9 bases between them. The CDR3 totals 12 residues. CDR1 is SGHRS and CDR2 is YFSETQ in the germline V gene. This CDR3 reads CASSLGRDQAFF. CDR3 in DNA: TGCGCCAGCAGCTTGGGGAGGGATCAAGCTTTCTTT. The full variable domain, its missing parts supplied by reference TRBV5-1 and TRBJ1-1, is KAGVTQTPRYLIKTRGQQVTLSCSPISGHRSVSWYQQTPGQGLQFLFEYFSETQRNKGNFPGRFSGRQFSNSRSEMNVSTLELGDSALYLCASSLGRDQAFFGQGTRLTVV.

A few counts support this clone. The rearrangement uses TRBV29-1 and TRBJ2-7; tentatively, D is TRBD2 (5 bases). Deletions cut 0 bases from V and 4 bases from J, with 10 bases between. This CDR3 is built from 13 residues. Looked up from germline, CDR1 is SQVTM and CDR2 is ANQGSEA. This CDR3 is CSVEEAGGYEQYF. The CDR3 DNA reads as TGCAGCGTTGAAGAGGCGGGCGGGTACGAGCAGTACTTC.

The chain combines TRBV28 with TRBJ1-2, with 8 bases identical to TRBD1. The CDR3 runs 17 residues. The germline gives CDR1 MDHEN, CDR2 SYDVKM. The V and J ends lost 1 base and 4 bases, in that order; junction bases with no gene match: 11. CDR3 sequence reads: CASSLFAQGANSYGYTF. The DNA of the CDR3 is TGTGCCAGCAGTTTATTCGCCCAGGGGGCCAATAGCTATGGCTACACCTTC.

The V gene is TRBV5-4, the J gene TRBJ2-4, with D perhaps assigned TRBD1 or TRBD2 (6 bases each). Per the germline V gene, CDR1 is SGHNT and CDR2 is YYREEE (reference sequence). The CDR3 contains 14 residues. Trimming removed 2 bases from V and 5 bases from J, with 11 bases in between. Here the CDR3 DNA reads TGTGCCAGCAGCTTAAGGGGGGTGGAAAACATTCAGTACTTC. The encoded protein is CASSLRGVENIQYF.

The rearrangement uses TRBV15 and TRBJ2-1; 9 positions match TRBD1. Germline lookup yields CDR1 LNHNV and CDR2 YYDKDF (reference sequence). The CDR3 loop spans 15 amino acids. The V and J ends lost 0 bases and 4 bases, in that order; junction bases with no gene match: 1. CDR3 region: CATSREQGAYNEQFF. In DNA form, the CDR3 reads TGTGCCACCAGCAGAGAACAGGGGGCATACAATGAGCAGTTCTTC.

This clone was counted a few times. V and J are TRBV18 and TRBJ2-5; maybe TRBD1 (5 bases). CDR3 length equals 13 residues. The V gene's germline CDR1 is KGHSH and CDR2 LQKENI. Deletions cut 6 bases from V and 2 bases from J, with 10 bases between. CDR3 residues: CASSPRAQETQYF. CDR3 coding DNA: TGTGCCAGCTCCCCCAGGGCACAAGAGACCCAGTACTTC.

The gene calls are TRBV4-1 and TRBJ2-7; D uncertain. Germline V CDR1 and CDR2: MGHRA, YSYEKL. Between the trimmed V and J ends, which lost 3 bases and 4 bases, there was a span of 16 bases. The CDR3 runs to 15 residues. CDR3 bases: TGCGCCAGCAGCCACCCCTCGAGGTTGGGGTACGAGCAGTACTTC. It translates to CASSHPSRLGYEQYF.

The chain uses TRBV2 and TRBJ1-5; D might be TRBD1 (5 bases). This CDR3 comprises 15 residues. CDR1 and CDR2 from the germline V gene are SNHLY and FYNNEI. V was pared by 3 bases and J by 5 bases, with 14 bases between. The CDR3 spells CASSERSGGDQPQHF. In nucleotides, the CDR3 is TGTGCCAGCAGTGAGAGATCGGGGGGGGATCAGCCCCAGCATTTT. The whole variable domain, filled in from reference TRBV2 and TRBJ1-5, reads EPEVTQTPSHQVTQMGQEVILRCVPISNHLYFYWYRQILGQKVEFLVSFYNNEISEKSEIFDDQFSVERPDGSNFTLKIRSTKLEDSAMYFCASSERSGGDQPQHFGDGTRLSIL.

This clone rates as medium-sized. V is TRBV6-6 and J is TRBJ2-7; TRBD2 aligns across 8 bases. The V segment lost 5 bases and the J segment 7 bases; nucleotides outside the gene matches: 4. This CDR3 has 12 residues. Germline V gene lookup returns CDR1 MNHNY and CDR2 SVGAGI (reference sequence). The CDR3 DNA sequence: TGTGCCAGCAGTCTCGGGGGGGGTGAGCAGTACTTC. Translated: CASSLGGGEQYF.

The sample holds a few counts of this clone. The J gene is TRBJ2-1, the V gene TRBV6-1; 7 positions agree with TRBD2. The germline gives CDR1 MNHNS, CDR2 SASEGT. V shed 3 bases and J 11 bases; nucleotides not matched to a gene: 7. The CDR3 extends over 13 amino acids. The DNA of the CDR3 is TGTGCCAGCAGTGACCTGCGGCGGGAGCAGCAGTTCTTC. Its protein product is CASSDLRREQQFF.

The J gene is TRBJ1-4, the V gene TRBV6-5; D not resolved. Germline V gene lookup returns CDR1 MNHEY and CDR2 SVGAGI. This CDR3 has 14 residues. Trimming left V 7 bases short and J 0 bases short, with 9 bases between. In DNA, the CDR3 is TGTGCCAGCACCCTTAGCCCAACTAATGAAAAACTGTTTTTT. Its protein is CASTLSPTNEKLFF.